This T cell receptor (beta chain) came from a study of blood T cell repertoires in COVID-19. About the research overall: PBMCs, B-cell-depleted T cells, or T cells provided the cDNA or gDNA that made up the material.

Germline V CDR1 and CDR2: SGHDT, YYEEEE. Trimming took 6 bases from V and 6 from J, leaving 12 bases between them. The CDR3 is 12 residues long. Per the original data handling: Counts of nucleated cells, estimated from reference gene primer amplification, were obtained. The protocol was immunoSEQ multiplex PCR, while the TCRdb copy is restricted to in-frame clones and leaves out a portion. Clonal size and the V and J genes are those of that table, whereas D and trimming came from the DNA. The sample shows 150,000 to 200,000 clones, about 85% of them seen only once. The clonotype comes from a human donor with acute or convalescent COVID-19. The donor label of this sample is uncertain. The specimen sequenced was peripheral blood. The chain is built from TRBV5-6 and TRBJ1-1, with D unresolved. The CDR3: CASTYLRAEAFF. In DNA, the CDR3 is TGTGCCAGCACCTACCTGAGGGCTGAAGCTTTCTTT.